This entry concerns a single TCR beta chain. Its antigen is still unknown. From the 5' RACE reads, TCRdb called clonotypes with MiXCR, one entry per CDR3 protein. The sample has a few hundred thousand distinct CDR3 sequences, approximately 19% seen once. This specimen belongs to a study of T-cell memory formation after mild COVID-19. Study-wide background: TCR clustering was largely donor specific. Points from the study as a whole: The CD4+ clones that contracted clustered mainly within CM and EM, and the CD8+ clones concentrated in EMRA.

The receptor was isolated from a young man who had mild COVID-19 (a few samples of this study predate the infection). Cell type and time point are not known. The sample was PBMCs or a T cell subset sorted from them (not recorded which).

The DNA of the CDR3 is TGTGCCAGCAGCAGGACCGGGGGGGTCCAAGAGACCCAGTACTTC. This codes for CASSRTGGVQETQYF. This sequence joins TRBV5-4 and TRBJ2-5, with TRBD2 matching 8 bases. V was pared by 4 bases and J by 1 base, with 6 bases of the junction left unmatched. CDR1 and CDR2 from the germline V gene are SGHNT and YYREEE (reference sequence). The CDR3 covers 15 residues.